This T cell receptor (beta chain) was recovered during a study of control samples from healthy donors and cancer patients. Measured with immunoSEQ multiplex PCR; TCRdb has only the in-frame clones, and not every one. Of tens of thousands of clones in the sample, 70% to 90% were seen once. The CDR3 consists of 13 residues. The V and J ends lost 10 bases and 8 bases respectively, with 20 bases between them. Looked up from germline, CDR1 is MNHEY and CDR2 is SVGAGI. The sequence came from a woman aged 45 to 65 in good health. Sequenced input: blood. The chain recombines TRBV6-5 with TRBJ1-2, with D possibly being TRBD1 (5 bases). This chain's CDR3 is CATPGRSLAGYTF. Written as DNA, the CDR3 is TGTGCCACACCGGGACGGTCTTTGGCGGGCTACACCTTC.